This T cell receptor beta chain was sequenced during a study of cytomegalovirus exposure and HLA in healthy donors. Study-level findings and limits: Under in vitro conditions, a few CMV-associated chains were confirmed as specific for CMV antigens. With later analysis, a missense DCLRE1C variant became linked to TCR beta V- and J-gene trimming.

The PCR contained 60 Vbeta and 13 Jbeta primers. Repertoires were generated with immunoSEQ multiplex PCR, while TCRdb's copy carries only in-frame clones and drops some. The ten top clones account for about 1.8%, within a sample of about 120,000 clones. A word on this clone: Its cognate antigen is unknown.

Sequenced material: PBMCs. The receptor was derived from a man in his late teens or twenties in good health and CMV-seronegative.

Written as DNA, the CDR3 is TGTGCCTGGAGTGTGGGGGGCTCTGGAAACACCATATATTTT. Protein sequence: CAWSVGGSGNTIYF. The chain joins TRBV30 to TRBJ1-3, with D possibly matching TRBD1 (5 bases). CDR1 and CDR2 (germline): GTSNPN, SVGIG (reference sequence). Between the trimmed V and J ends, which lost 0 bases and 0 bases, there was a span of 6 bases. This CDR3 is built from 14 residues.